Detailed here is one T cell receptor (beta chain). Its specificity is not known. This specimen belongs to a study of T-cell memory formation after mild COVID-19. The study's findings and limits: In second-wave clones peaking day 37, SARS-CoV-2 specificity remained unconfirmed. Clones that contracted from day 15 to 85 had balanced CD4/CD8; later expanders were CD4+ biased.

The CDR3 sequence is 15 residues long. V was clipped by 5 bases and J by 3 bases, with 13 bases between them. The 5'RACE method, run with constant-segment primers, produced TCR alpha and TCR beta cDNA libraries (carrying sample barcodes and UMIs). TCRdb reprocessed the 5' RACE reads via MiXCR and lists one record per CDR3 protein. The sample lists a few hundred thousand distinct CDR3 sequences, about 15% seen once, with 20% to 25% in the top ten. The origin of this receptor is a man aged 18 to 29 who had mild COVID-19 (a few samples of this study predate the infection). Cell type and time point are not known. Sequencing input: PBMCs or a T cell subset sorted from them (not recorded which). This sequence joins TRBV12-3 or TRBV12-4 and TRBJ2-2, with a possible D match to TRBD2 (6 bases). The CDR3 sequence: CASSPGLTHTGELFF. The CDR3 region has the DNA TGTGCCAGCAGTCCGGGACTGACGCACACCGGGGAGCTGTTTTTT.